Detailed here is one TCR beta chain. Its matching antigen is unknown. Only in-frame clones appear in the TCRdb table, and some are missing; sequencing was by immunoSEQ multiplex PCR. The sample contains about 47,000 clones, approximately 94% of which appear only once. This sample stems from a study of graft-versus-host responses after intestinal transplantation. Study overall: Each recipient received a multivisceral, liver-intestinal, or isolated intestinal graft. Anti-thymocyte globulin induction, then tacrolimus and steroids for around three years, went to all recipients. Study results and caveats: Ileal or blood samples showed some GvH clones first, and such clones were also found in recipient marrow. Declines in HvG clones occurring early post-transplant were associated with peak circulating GvH clone levels.

Germline trimming cut 6 bases from V and 4 bases from J; bases unmatched to any gene: 0. Germline V gene data show CDR1 as DFQATT and CDR2 as SNEGSKA (reference sequence). The CDR3 totals 11 residues. The chain couples TRBV20-1 to TRBJ2-5; the match to TRBD1 covers 9 bases. The specimen comprised PBMCs, sampled 330 to 350 days after intestinal transplant. This clonotype was obtained from a human patient who received an intestinal transplant, so some T cells may come from the graft donor. This chain's CDR3 is CSADRGETQYF. DNA for the CDR3: TGCAGTGCGGACAGGGGAGAGACCCAGTACTTC.